A selection of T cell receptor beta chains follows, all from one sample in a study of cytomegalovirus exposure and HLA in healthy donors. Sequenced by immunoSEQ multiplex PCR; TCRdb stores in-frame clones only, minus some. The table shows around 170,000 clones, with over 65% occurring only once. Sequenced sample: PBMCs. Every receptor here comes from a man aged 18 to 30 in good health and CMV-seronegative. CDR3s include the opening cysteine and the closing phenylalanine or tryptophan. The order of the fields is J gene, V gene, CDR3 protein.

TRBJ1-3,TRBV2,CASSRAGEISGNTIYF
TRBJ2-1,TRBV7-2,CASSLSGTSGYNEQFF
TRBJ2-6,TRBV5-1,CASSQLRGGSSGANVLTF
TRBJ2-5,TRBV6-6,CASSYSGTGGQETQYF
TRBJ1-3,TRBV7-2,CASSPRSSGNTIYF
TRBJ1-2,TRBV7-9,CASSPVLPGDGYTF
TRBJ2-7,TRBV18,CASSPNLQAGSYEQYF
TRBJ2-2,TRBV19,CASSSYRRYTGELFF
TRBJ2-1,TRBV6-5,CASSYSGTGGRYEQFF
TRBJ2-1,TRBV11-2,CASSFAGVGNNEQFF
NA,TRBV29-1,CSVPGPGYYEQYF
TRBJ2-5,TRBV4-1,CASSQEQTNGGRQETQYF
TRBJ2-5,TRBV6-6,CASSYSPSQETQYF
TRBJ2-1,TRBV4-3,CASSHALNGNEQFF
TRBJ2-1,TRBV4-2,CASSRDLLGSSYNEQFF
TRBJ2-7,TRBV4-2,CASSQAGSTGYEQYF